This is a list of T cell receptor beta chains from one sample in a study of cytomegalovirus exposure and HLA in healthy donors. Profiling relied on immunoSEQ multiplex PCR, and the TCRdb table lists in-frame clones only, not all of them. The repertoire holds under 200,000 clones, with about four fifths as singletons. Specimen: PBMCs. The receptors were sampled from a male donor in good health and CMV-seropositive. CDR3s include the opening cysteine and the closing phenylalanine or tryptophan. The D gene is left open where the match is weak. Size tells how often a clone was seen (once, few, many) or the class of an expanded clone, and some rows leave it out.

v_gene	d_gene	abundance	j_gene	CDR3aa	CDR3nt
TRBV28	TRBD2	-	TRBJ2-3	CASSSPGGDTQYF	TGTGCCAGCAGTTCCCCGGGGGGGGATACGCAGTATTTT
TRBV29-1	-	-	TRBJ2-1	CSVVPRSSYNEQFF	TGCAGCGTTGTTCCCCGGAGCTCCTACAATGAGCAGTTCTTC
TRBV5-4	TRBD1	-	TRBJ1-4	CASSPTTGAMEKLFF	TGTGCCAGCAGCCCGACGACAGGGGCGATGGAAAAACTGTTTTTT
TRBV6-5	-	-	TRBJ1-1	CASSLPSDRNTEAFF	TGTGCCAGCAGCCTCCCGAGCGACAGAAACACTGAAGCTTTCTTT
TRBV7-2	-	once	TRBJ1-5	CASSLATGWGNQPQHF	TGTGCCAGCAGCTTAGCGACAGGATGGGGCAATCAGCCCCAGCATTTT
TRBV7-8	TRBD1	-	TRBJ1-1	CASSLDRGRVEAFF	TGTGCCAGCAGCTTAGACAGGGGGCGCGTTGAAGCTTTCTTT
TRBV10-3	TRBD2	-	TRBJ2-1	CAISVSSGSGTHNEQFF	TGTGCCATCAGTGTTTCTAGCGGGAGTGGCACACACAATGAGCAGTTCTTC
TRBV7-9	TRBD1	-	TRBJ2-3	CASSLGLGDRGTDTQYF	TGTGCCAGCAGCTTGGGGTTAGGGGACAGGGGAACAGATACGCAGTATTTT
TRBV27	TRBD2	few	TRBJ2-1	CASSFQTSGTYNEQFF	TGTGCCAGCAGTTTCCAAACTAGCGGGACCTACAATGAGCAGTTCTTC
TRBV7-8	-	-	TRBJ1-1	CASSPGVGGRTEAFF	TGTGCCAGCAGCCCGGGTGTGGGGGGGAGGACTGAAGCTTTCTTT
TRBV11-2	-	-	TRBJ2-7	CASSLDSFYEQYF	TGTGCCAGCAGCTTGGACAGTTTCTACGAGCAGTACTTC
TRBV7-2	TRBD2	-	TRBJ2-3	CASSLGLAGITDTQYF	TGTGCCAGCAGCTTAGGTCTAGCGGGGATTACAGATACGCAGTATTTT
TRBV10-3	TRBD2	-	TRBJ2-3	CAISESAGITDTQYF	TGTGCCATCAGTGAGTCAGCGGGAATCACAGATACGCAGTATTTT
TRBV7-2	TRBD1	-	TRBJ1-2	CASSPTGTGAQVHGYTF	TGTGCCAGCAGCCCAACAGGGACAGGGGCCCAAGTACATGGCTACACCTTC
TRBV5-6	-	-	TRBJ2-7	CASSTRGVGEQYF	TGTGCCAGCAGCACAAGGGGCGTGGGCGAGCAGTACTTC
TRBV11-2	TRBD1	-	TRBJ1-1	CASSFQGEDTEAFF	TGTGCCAGCAGCTTTCAGGGGGAAGATACTGAAGCTTTCTTT
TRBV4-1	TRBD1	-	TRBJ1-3	CASTTRTGGIDGNTIYF	TGCGCCAGCACAACCCGGACAGGGGGCATAGATGGAAACACCATATATTTT
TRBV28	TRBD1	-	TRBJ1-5	CASTDRDRGLANQPQHF	TGTGCCAGCACCGACCGGGACAGGGGGCTTGCAAATCAGCCCCAGCATTTT
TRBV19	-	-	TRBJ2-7	CASSARSYEQYF	TGTGCCAGTAGCGCGAGGAGCTACGAGCAGTACTTC
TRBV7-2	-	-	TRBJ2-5	CASSPGQRQETQYF	TGTGCCAGCAGCCCCGGACAGCGTCAAGAGACCCAGTACTTC
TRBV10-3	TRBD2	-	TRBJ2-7	CAISADSGRGAAYEQYF	TGTGCCATCAGTGCCGATAGCGGGAGAGGAGCGGCGTACGAGCAGTACTTC
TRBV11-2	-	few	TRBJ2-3	CASRLIADTQYF	TGTGCCAGCAGACTAATTGCAGATACGCAGTATTTT
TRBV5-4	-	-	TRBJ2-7	CASSLGASEQYF	TGTGCCAGCAGCTTGGGAGCGTCCGAGCAGTACTTC
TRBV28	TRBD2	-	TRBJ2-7	CASSSTGTSGYEQYF	TGTGCCAGCAGTTCTACCGGGACTAGCGGTTACGAGCAGTACTTC
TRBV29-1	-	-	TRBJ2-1	CSGGGLTSYNEQFF	TGCAGCGGTGGAGGGCTAACCTCCTACAATGAGCAGTTCTTC
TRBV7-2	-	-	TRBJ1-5	CASSPRAGVFQPQHF	TGTGCCAGCAGCCCCCGGGCAGGGGTCTTTCAGCCCCAGCATTTT
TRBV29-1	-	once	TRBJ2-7	CSFSTGVYEQYF	TGCAGCTTCTCGACAGGAGTATACGAGCAGTACTTC
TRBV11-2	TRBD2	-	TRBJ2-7	CASSPRVRTSGGRSYEQYF	TGTGCCAGCAGCCCTCGAGTGCGGACTAGCGGGGGACGCTCCTACGAGCAGTACTTC
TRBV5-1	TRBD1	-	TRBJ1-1	CASHRDSNTEAFF	TGCGCCAGCCACCGGGACAGTAACACTGAAGCTTTCTTT
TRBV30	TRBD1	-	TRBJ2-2	CAWIKGTGRTGELFF	TGTGCCTGGATAAAAGGGACAGGGCGCACCGGGGAGCTGTTTTTT
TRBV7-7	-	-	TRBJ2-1	CASSEGGPFYGEQFF	TGTGCCAGCAGTGAGGGAGGCCCTTTTTATGGTGAGCAGTTCTTC
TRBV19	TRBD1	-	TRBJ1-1	CASLPSGQRNTEAFF	TGTGCCAGTCTACCTTCGGGACAGAGGAACACTGAAGCTTTCTTT
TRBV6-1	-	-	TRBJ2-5	CASSEGVSTLQETQYF	TGTGCCAGCAGTGAAGGCGTGTCCACCCTACAAGAGACCCAGTACTTC
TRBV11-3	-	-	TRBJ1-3	CASSPGGRLSSGNTIYF	TGTGCCAGCAGCCCAGGAGGGAGGTTGAGCTCTGGAAACACCATATATTTT
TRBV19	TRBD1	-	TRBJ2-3	CASSIHRGQDTQYF	TGTGCCAGTAGTATACACAGGGGGCAAGATACGCAGTATTTT
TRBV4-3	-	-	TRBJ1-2	CASSQVVRGEIYGYTF	TGCGCCAGCAGCCAAGTGGTCCGGGGGGAGATTTATGGCTACACCTTC
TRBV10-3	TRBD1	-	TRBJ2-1	CAISFLDRVSYNEQFF	TGTGCCATCAGTTTCCTCGACAGGGTGAGCTACAATGAGCAGTTCTTC
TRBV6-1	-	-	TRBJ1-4	CASSEALRGGNEKLFF	TGTGCCAGCAGTGAGGCCCTGAGGGGGGGGAATGAAAAACTGTTTTTT
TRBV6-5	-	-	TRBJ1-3	CASSYSQGPPGNTIYF	TGTGCCAGCAGTTACTCACAGGGTCCCCCTGGAAACACCATATATTTT
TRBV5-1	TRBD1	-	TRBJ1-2	CASSPGTGGTYGYTF	TGCGCCAGCAGCCCCGGGACAGGGGGGACCTATGGCTACACCTTC
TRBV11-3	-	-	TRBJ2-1	CASSLGGGRFPEQFF	TGTGCCAGCAGCTTAGGAGGGGGACGATTCCCTGAGCAGTTCTTC
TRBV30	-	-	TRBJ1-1	CAWIKAGLNTEAFF	TGTGCCTGGATAAAGGCAGGGCTGAACACTGAAGCTTTCTTT